This TCR beta chain came from a study of tumor-infiltrating lymphocytes in primary liver carcinoma. Study-wide results and caveats: Tumor top-250-clone fractions significantly exceeded those of blood (p = 0.039).

It was unsorted whole blood that yielded blood RNA, and germline DNA was also extracted. This clonotype was seen many times. What it binds is not known. This CDR3 comprises 14 residues. V was pared by 0 bases and J by 4 bases, with 1 base of the junction left unmatched. The authors made TCR beta cDNA from 500 to 600 ng total RNA with a constant-region primer. Libraries covering TCR beta were generated through three nested multiplex PCR rounds (using a slightly modified ARM-PCR). Researchers ran the first two PCR rounds for approximately 10 cycles each with TRBV1-TRBV30 forward primers and a C-beta reverse primer. Each CDR3 protein gets one entry after TCRdb re-called the multiplex PCR reads with MiXCR. This table holds fewer than 350,000 distinct CDR3 sequences, 65% found once.

The origin of this receptor is a middle-aged man with primary liver carcinoma and hepatitis B virus infection. Input material: peripheral blood. The V and J genes are TRBV12-3 or TRBV12-4 and TRBJ2-5; TRBD1 matches 8 bases. As DNA, the CDR3 is TGTGCCAGCAGTTTAGCAGGACAGGGAGAGACCCAGTACTTC. Protein sequence: CASSLAGQGETQYF.